The sequence of this T cell receptor beta chain was determined in a study of T cell repertoires in cytomegalovirus infection. Each CDR3 protein is one row after TCRdb ran MiXCR on the reads. The repertoire consists of about 920,000 distinct CDR3 sequences, with less than 35% occurring once and the leading ten covering over 13%. Notes on the study in general: Summed public TCR beta family frequency identified CMV carriers bearing the relevant HLA.

To note about this clonotype: No antigen is known for it.

The germline gives CDR1 SQVTM, CDR2 ANQGSEA. The V end lost 0 bases, the J end lost 1 base, and 10 bases lay between the germline ends. The CDR3 extends over 14 amino acids. This material consisted of cultured CD8+ T cells from PBMCs, taken from culture after CMV antigen stimulation. This sequence originates from a human donor in good health (CMV status not recorded). Some clones in this sample may be carry-over from other donors' samples. The J gene is TRBJ2-7, the V gene TRBV29-1; a possible D gene is TRBD2 (6 bases). The CDR3 sequence: CSVEELGGSYEQYF. As DNA, the CDR3 is TGCAGCGTTGAAGAACTCGGGGGTTCCTACGAGCAGTACTTC.